Below are 28 T cell receptor beta chains sequenced from a single sample in a study of blood T cell repertoires in COVID-19. Sequencing used immunoSEQ multiplex PCR; TCRdb keeps in-frame clones, though not all of them. The sample has roughly 140,000 clones, approximately 83% seen once. Sequences were obtained from peripheral blood. These receptor sequences come from a woman aged 60-70 years with COVID-19, enrolled during active disease.

The chain combines TRBV3-1 (or the pseudogene TRBV3-2) with TRBJ2-1; the match to TRBD2 covers 8 bases. The germline CDR1 and CDR2 sequences are LGHDT and YNNKEL (reference sequence). Trimming at V came to 8 bases and at J to 2 bases, leaving 11 bases not matched to a gene. The CDR3 covers 16 residues. The CDR3 nucleotides read TGTGCCAGCGCCCCTACTGCGGGGGGCCCCTACAATGAGCAGTTCTTC. This encodes CASAPTAGGPYNEQFF.

The V gene is TRBV10-3, the J gene TRBJ1-1, with D unresolved. The CDR3 length is 13 residues. Germline CDR1 and CDR2: ENHRY and SYGVKD. Trimming cost V 3 bases and J 3 bases, with 8 bases left between them. The chain's CDR3 is CAISEMGDTEAFF. CDR3 bases: TGTGCCATCAGTGAAATGGGAGACACTGAAGCTTTCTTT.

This clone was counted once. This chain links TRBV9 with TRBJ2-3; 14 positions agree with TRBD2. J was trimmed by 4 bases and V by 4 bases; bases with no gene match: 8. The germline V gene has CDR1 SGDLS and CDR2 YYNGEE. The CDR3 runs 17 residues. The CDR3 is CASSPRLAGGPSDTQYF. The DNA for the CDR3 is TGTGCCAGCAGCCCCAGACTAGCGGGGGGGCCCTCAGATACGCAGTATTTT. The full variable domain, with the rest looked up from reference TRBV9 and TRBJ2-3, is DSGVTQTPKHLITATGQRVTLRCSPRSGDLSVYWYQQSLDQGLQFLIQYYNGEERAKGNILERFSAQQFPDLHSELNLSSLELGDSALYFCASSPRLAGGPSDTQYFGPGTRLTVL.

In regard to this clone: A junction boundary mismatches the germline segment, possibly from a read error. The chain carries TRBV5-1 and TRBJ2-7, with a possible D match to TRBD1 (5 bases). Germline assignment: CDR1 SGHRS and CDR2 YFSETQ. The CDR3 runs 11 residues. The CDR3 is CASSDGHYLLF. The CDR3 bases are TGCGCCAGCAGCGACGGACACTACTTGCTATTC.

The chain uses TRBV7-9 and TRBJ2-7; 8 bases fit TRBD1. After removal of 6 bases from V and 6 bases from J, the junction contained 10 bases not matched to a gene. This CDR3 is 14 amino acids long. Germline loops: CDR1 SEHNR, CDR2 FQNEAQ (reference sequence). CDR3 loop: CASRASAGGTEQYF. DNA of the CDR3: TGTGCCAGCAGGGCTAGCGCAGGGGGCACCGAGCAGTACTTC.

The genes are TRBV28 and TRBJ2-5, with 8 bases matching TRBD1. The V gene end was trimmed by 7 bases and the J gene end by 5 bases; junction bases not matched to a gene: 3. Germline CDR1 reads MDHEN; CDR2 reads SYDVKM. The CDR3 consists of 12 residues. DNA of the CDR3: TGTGCCAGCACCGGGGACAGGGAGACCCAGTACTTC. Translation: CASTGDRETQYF.

This chain connects TRBV19 to TRBJ2-2, with 9 bases fitting TRBD1. The CDR3 extends over 14 amino acids. CDR1 and CDR2 (germline): LNHDA, SQIVND (reference sequence). J was trimmed by 6 bases and V by 7 bases; bases with no gene match: 6. Written as DNA, the CDR3 is TGTGCCAGTAAAGGGGACAGGGTTGCCGGGGAGCTGTTTTTT. Translated: CASKGDRVAGELFF.

V gene TRBV7-3 combines with J gene TRBJ2-5, with a tentative D call TRBD2 (5 bases). Germline V gene lookup returns CDR1 SGHTA and CDR2 FQGTGA. This CDR3 region has 13 residues. Trimming stripped 6 bases from V and 0 bases from J, with 8 bases between. CDR3 sequence reads: CASSTSHQETQYF. The CDR3 DNA reads TGTGCCAGCAGTACTAGTCACCAAGAGACCCAGTACTTC.

This chain joins TRBV12-3 or TRBV12-4 and TRBJ1-2; a possible D gene is TRBD1 (5 bases). The germline V and J ends were trimmed by 2 bases and 6 bases, with 10 bases remaining between them. The CDR3 has 13 residues. CDR3 protein: CASSLSGRDGYTF. CDR3 coding DNA: TGTGCCAGCAGTTTATCAGGGAGGGATGGCTACACCTTC.

V and J are TRBV18 and TRBJ1-5, with 8 bases that match TRBD1. Trimming removed 3 bases from V and 3 bases from J; junction bases left unmatched: 1. Germline CDR1 KGHSH, CDR2 LQKENI. The CDR3 is 14 residues long. The CDR3 is CASSPGQANQPQHF. CDR3 in DNA: TGTGCCAGCTCACCGGGACAGGCCAATCAGCCCCAGCATTTT.

V is TRBV27 and J is TRBJ1-1; 9 bases fit TRBD1. With V trimmed by 3 bases and J by 5 bases, 7 bases remained unmatched. This CDR3 is built from 15 residues. Germline loops: CDR1 MNHEY, CDR2 SMNVEV (reference sequence). In nucleotides, the CDR3 is TGTGCCAGCAGTTTGTCGACAGGGGGGATGACTGAAGCTTTCTTT. Residues: CASSLSTGGMTEAFF.

CDR3 coding DNA: TGTGCCAGTAGTGACGGCGGAGGGCTTCATTCACCCCTCCACTTT. It translates to CASSDGGGLHSPLHF. This chain uses TRBV19 with TRBJ1-6; D gene uncertain. This CDR3 spans 15 amino acids. In germline, CDR1 is LNHDA, CDR2 SQIVND (reference sequence). The germline V and J ends were trimmed by 5 bases and 8 bases, with 16 bases remaining between them.

V is TRBV19 and J is TRBJ1-1; the D is unclear. Per germline, CDR1 LNHDA and CDR2 SQIVND (reference sequence). The CDR3 consists of 16 residues. The V end was cut by 0 bases, the J end by 1 base, with 12 bases between. CDR3 sequence reads: CASSIDLTNPNTEAFF. The CDR3 bases are TGTGCCAGTAGTATAGACCTAACGAACCCGAACACTGAAGCTTTCTTT.

The chain links TRBV3-1 (or the pseudogene TRBV3-2) to TRBJ1-2, with D unresolved. The CDR3 spans 13 residues. Germline loops: CDR1 LGHDT, CDR2 YNNKEL (reference sequence). Trimming removed 8 bases from V and 5 bases from J, with 15 bases in between. The CDR3 sequence: CASRLVVLYGYTF. CDR3 sequence (DNA): TGTGCCAGCCGGCTCGTCGTACTATATGGCTACACCTTC.

This clone came up a few times. The V gene is TRBV9, the J gene TRBJ2-5; 7 bases fit TRBD1. Germline assignment: CDR1 SGDLS and CDR2 YYNGEE. This CDR3 has 14 amino acids. Trimming cost V 3 bases and J 2 bases; bases outside gene matches: 4. As DNA, the CDR3 is TGTGCCAGCAGCGCAGGGGGAAGACAAGAGACCCAGTACTTC. Translated, it gives CASSAGGRQETQYF. Together with reference TRBV9 and TRBJ2-5, the CDR3 gives the full variable domain: DSGVTQTPKHLITATGQRVTLRCSPRSGDLSVYWYQQSLDQGLQFLIQYYNGEERAKGNILERFSAQQFPDLHSELNLSSLELGDSALYFCASSAGGRQETQYFGPGTRLLVL.

This clone appeared a single time. In nucleotides, the CDR3 is TGTGCCAGCAGCCCGTCGGGGGGATCCTACGAGCAGTACTTC. It encodes CASSPSGGSYEQYF. V gene TRBV5-4 combines with J gene TRBJ2-7; 7 bases agree with TRBD2. CDR1 is SGHNT, CDR2 YYREEE, per germline (reference sequence). V gave up 4 bases and J gave up 1 base; unmatched junction bases: 5. The CDR3 is made up of 14 amino acids.

The V and J genes are TRBV15 and TRBJ2-3, with no clear D. The CDR3 is 14 amino acids. V lost 3 bases and J 3 bases, leaving 10 bases between the germline ends. Germline V lookup: CDR1 LNHNV, CDR2 YYDKDF (reference sequence). CDR3 in amino acids: CATSSNWRTDTQYF. CDR3 DNA sequence: TGTGCCACCAGCAGTAATTGGCGGACAGATACGCAGTATTTT.

This chain connects TRBV7-6 to TRBJ1-2, with D maybe TRBD1 (5 bases). The CDR3 length is 13 residues. Germline loops: CDR1 SGHVS, CDR2 FNYEAQ. The ends were cut back, 5 bases at V and 2 bases at J, with 9 bases in the middle. The CDR3 here is CASSQTANYGYTF. The DNA for the CDR3 is TGTGCCAGCAGCCAGACAGCGAACTATGGCTACACCTTC.

This rearrangement joins TRBV30 to TRBJ2-2, with D unresolved. Trimming took 3 bases from V and 0 from J, leaving 8 bases between them. The CDR3 sequence is 14 residues long. The germline CDR1 and CDR2 sequences are GTSNPN and SVGIG (reference sequence). The CDR3 DNA follows: TGTGCCTGGAGAGTTGGCTCGAACACCGGGGAGCTGTTTTTT. Its protein is CAWRVGSNTGELFF.

The J gene is TRBJ2-7, the V gene TRBV6-5; no reliable D call. Per germline, CDR1 MNHEY and CDR2 SVGAGI. V was cut by 2 bases and J by 0 bases, with 11 bases left in between. The CDR3 loop spans 15 amino acids. The chain's CDR3 is CASSYQAKSSYEQYF. CDR3 sequence (DNA): TGTGCCAGCAGTTACCAGGCTAAGAGCTCCTACGAGCAGTACTTC.

V and J are TRBV10-2 and TRBJ2-2; no definite D call. The CDR3 is 11 residues long. Trimming left V 6 bases short and J 7 bases short, with 6 bases between. The germline CDR1 and CDR2 sequences are WSHSY and SAAADI. CDR3 DNA: TGCGCCAGCAGAGCAATCGGGGAGCTGTTTTTT. The encoded protein is CASRAIGELFF.

This clone was detected only once. The chain recombines TRBV5-1 with TRBJ1-6, with TRBD1 matching over 7 bases. V shed 5 bases, J shed 7 bases, and the junction held 0 bases outside the gene matches. This CDR3 region has 12 residues. Per the germline V gene, CDR1 is SGHRS and CDR2 is YFSETQ. In nucleotides, the CDR3 is TGCGCCAGCAGACAGGGGAATTCACCCCTCCACTTT. Protein: CASRQGNSPLHF.

V is TRBV19 and J is TRBJ1-2; possible D gene TRBD1, 5 bases. This CDR3 is built from 15 residues. The germline CDR1 and CDR2 sequences are LNHDA and SQIVND (reference sequence). V lost 6 bases, J lost 6 bases, and 20 bases lay in between. The CDR3 reads CASRKITGVMDGYTF. DNA of the CDR3: TGTGCCAGTAGAAAGATTACAGGAGTAATGGATGGCTACACCTTC.

This chain connects TRBV25-1 to TRBJ1-2; D is ambiguous. Trimming pared 3 bases from V and 5 bases from J, leaving 10 bases between. The CDR3 runs to 13 residues. In germline, CDR1 is MGHDK, CDR2 SYGVNS. The CDR3 sequence is CASSDGLPYGYTF. Written as DNA, the CDR3 is TGTGCCAGCAGTGACGGACTACCTTATGGCTACACCTTC.

The chain has TRBV5-6 and TRBJ1-6, with 11 positions matching TRBD1. V was clipped by 5 bases and J by 7 bases; unmatched bases: 2. Looked up from germline, CDR1 is SGHDT and CDR2 is YYEEEE. This CDR3 is 14 amino acids long. The CDR3 region is CASRGQGGNSPLHF. CDR3 in DNA: TGTGCCAGCAGGGGACAGGGGGGGAATTCACCCCTCCACTTT. Full variable domain (missing parts from reference TRBV5-6 and TRBJ1-6): DAGVTQSPTHLIKTRGQQVTLRCSPKSGHDTVSWYQQALGQGPQFIFQYYEEEERQRGNFPDRFSGHQFPNYSSELNVNALLLGDSALYLCASRGQGGNSPLHFGNGTRLTVT.

The chain links TRBV4-2 to TRBJ2-3; 10 bases align to TRBD2. With V trimmed by 0 bases and J by 9 bases, 6 bases remained unmatched. Germline V gene lookup returns CDR1 LGHNA and CDR2 YNFKEQ. The CDR3 contains 15 residues. The CDR3 loop reads CASSQDKLAGNTQYF. CDR3 nucleotide sequence: TGTGCCAGCAGCCAAGATAAACTAGCGGGGAACACGCAGTATTTT.

This sequence joins TRBV2 and TRBJ1-2, with a weak D call TRBD1 (5 bases). The CDR3 runs 17 residues. Germline V CDR1 and CDR2: SNHLY, FYNNEI. The germline V and J ends were trimmed by 2 bases and 1 base, with 17 bases remaining between them. The CDR3 loop reads CASSEFLGVVNNYGYTF. Written as DNA, the CDR3 is TGTGCCAGCAGTGAATTTTTAGGGGTGGTCAATAACTATGGCTACACCTTC.

This chain uses TRBV9 with TRBJ1-1, with TRBD1 identical over 9 bases. Germline V CDR1 and CDR2: SGDLS, YYNGEE. The junction had 4 bases not matched to a gene; V was cut back by 4 bases and J by 3 bases. This CDR3 comprises 14 residues. This CDR3 reads CASSPGTGYTEAFF. CDR3 DNA sequence: TGTGCCAGCAGCCCCGGGACAGGGTACACTGAAGCTTTCTTT.